The 25 T cell receptor beta chains below come from one sample, sequenced in a study of blood T cell repertoires in COVID-19. Profiling relied on immunoSEQ multiplex PCR, and the TCRdb table lists in-frame clones only, not all of them. The sample includes 400,000 to 500,000 clones, 70% to 90% of them seen just once. The specimen sequenced was PBMCs or T cells enriched from blood (not recorded which). The receptors originated from a woman between 18 and 29 years old who had been exposed to COVID-19.

The CDR3 coding sequence is TGTGCCAGCAGTACCACTAGGACTGAAGCTTTCTTT. Translation gives CASSTTRTEAFF. The chain carries TRBV12-3 or TRBV12-4 and TRBJ1-1; D remains unclear. Trimming pared 5 bases from V and 5 bases from J, leaving 9 bases between. The CDR3 spans 12 residues.

CDR3 amino acids: CASSSGLSSGTQYF. In nucleotides, the CDR3 is TGTGCCAGCAGTTCGGGACTCTCGTCAGGGACCCAGTACTTC. The rearrangement joins TRBV6-2 or TRBV6-3 to TRBJ2-5; weak D call: TRBD2 (6 bases). The V and J ends lost 4 bases and 7 bases respectively, with 16 bases between them. The CDR3 loop spans 14 amino acids. Per germline, CDR1 MNHEY and CDR2 SVGEGT.

The chain uses TRBV5-4 and TRBJ2-7, with 14 bases identical to TRBD2. The germline CDR1 and CDR2 sequences are SGHNT and YYREEE (reference sequence). The CDR3 runs 16 residues. The trim removed 4 bases at V and 4 bases at J, leaving 7 bases unmatched. The CDR3 DNA reads TGTGCCAGCAGCCTGGAGGGACTAGCGGGAGTGTACGAGCAGTACTTC. Translated, it gives CASSLEGLAGVYEQYF.

This chain links TRBV15 with TRBJ1-5; possibly TRBD1 for D (6 bases). This CDR3 spans 16 amino acids. The germline CDR1 and CDR2 sequences are LNHNV and YYDKDF (reference sequence). V was cut by 3 bases and J by 3 bases, with 15 bases left in between. CDR3 sequence reads: CATSSAQRDTNQPQHF. CDR3 DNA sequence: TGTGCCACCAGCAGCGCACAACGGGACACCAATCAGCCCCAGCATTTT.

This clone was seen just once. The V and J genes are TRBV19 and TRBJ1-5; no firm D call. Germline values: CDR1 LNHDA, CDR2 SQIVND (reference sequence). CDR3 length: 13 amino acids. V was clipped by 10 bases and J by 0 bases, with 10 bases between them. The CDR3 DNA is TGTGCCACCGGAGGCTATAGCAATCAGCCCCAGCATTTT. Residues: CATGGYSNQPQHF.

The chain has TRBV2 and TRBJ1-1, with unresolved D. This CDR3 is built from 15 residues. Germline V gene lookup returns CDR1 SNHLY and CDR2 FYNNEI. V was shortened by 2 bases and J by 0 bases, with 10 bases between the two germline ends. CDR3 DNA sequence: TGTGCCAGCAGTGAATTGAGAGAAGTGAACACTGAAGCTTTCTTT. Amino acid sequence: CASSELREVNTEAFF.

The genes are TRBV5-1 and TRBJ2-3; D might be TRBD2 (5 bases). Germline lookup yields CDR1 SGHRS and CDR2 YFSETQ. The CDR3 totals 16 residues. The V end was cut by 3 bases, the J end by 0 bases, with 14 bases between. CDR3 sequence: CASSYRPEGSTDTQYF. The CDR3 DNA is TGCGCCAGCAGCTACCGACCCGAGGGTAGCACAGATACGCAGTATTTT. The full variable domain, its missing parts supplied by reference TRBV5-1 and TRBJ2-3, is KAGVTQTPRYLIKTRGQQVTLSCSPISGHRSVSWYQQTPGQGLQFLFEYFSETQRNKGNFPGRFSGRQFSNSRSEMNVSTLELGDSALYLCASSYRPEGSTDTQYFGPGTRLTVL.

The V gene is TRBV14, the J gene TRBJ1-5, with 9 nucleotides matching TRBD1. The V gene's germline CDR1 is SGHDN and CDR2 FVKESK. This CDR3 comprises 15 residues. J lost 11 bases, V lost 0 bases, and 8 bases had no gene match. The CDR3 coding sequence is TGTGCCAGCAGCCAAGAAGGGACAGGGCCGATGGCCCAGCATTTT. It encodes CASSQEGTGPMAQHF.

The rearrangement joins TRBV21-1 to TRBJ2-7; the table gives TRBD1 as D, unverified against the DNA. TRBV21-1 is a known pseudogene. This CDR3 spans 11 amino acids. The CDR3, as DNA: TGTGCCAGCAGGACAGTCTACGAGCAGTACTTC. It codes for CASRTVYEQYF.

The V gene is TRBV7-2, the J gene TRBJ2-5, with D perhaps TRBD2 (6 bases). The germline gives CDR1 SGHTA, CDR2 FQGNSA. The length of the CDR3 is 15 residues. V lost 3 bases and J lost 4, with 15 bases in between. In DNA, the CDR3 is TGTGCCAGCAGCTTTAACGGCGGGGTTGGAGAGACCCAGTACTTC. Encoded protein: CASSFNGGVGETQYF.

This chain connects TRBV27 to TRBJ2-1; D is possibly TRBD2 (7 bases). V gave up 6 bases and J gave up 8 bases, with 23 bases separating them. Germline CDR1 MNHEY, CDR2 SMNVEV (reference sequence). This CDR3 is 16 amino acids long. CDR3: CASRGSGGVWFDEQFF. The CDR3 nucleotides read TGTGCCAGCAGGGGTTCGGGGGGCGTTTGGTTCGATGAGCAGTTCTTC.

Comment on this clone: Other nucleotide sequences from this sample produce the same CDR3. The chain couples TRBV27 to TRBJ1-6, with 7 nucleotides matching TRBD1. This CDR3 has 14 residues. The ends lost 3 bases at V and 7 bases at J; junction bases unmatched: 3. Germline V gives CDR1 MNHEY, CDR2 SMNVEV (reference sequence). In nucleotides, the CDR3 is TGTGCCAGCAGTTTCCCAGGGGGAAATTCACCCCTCCACTTT. It translates to CASSFPGGNSPLHF.

This chain joins TRBV6-5 and TRBJ2-3, with D unresolved. The V gene's germline CDR1 is MNHEY and CDR2 SVGAGI. Trimming cost V 0 bases and J 0 bases, with 7 bases left between them. There are 15 residues in the CDR3. Written as DNA, the CDR3 is TGTGCCAGCAGTTACTCGCGGAAAAGCACAGATACGCAGTATTTT. Translation gives CASSYSRKSTDTQYF.

CDR3 loop: CASSYSNRIDTEAFF. CDR3 DNA sequence: TGTGCCAGCAGTTACTCGAACAGGATAGACACTGAAGCTTTCTTT. The gene calls are TRBV6-5 and TRBJ1-1; TRBD1 might be the D (5 bases). Germline V CDR1 and CDR2: MNHEY, SVGAGI. The CDR3 is 15 residues long. Trimming stripped 0 bases from V and 3 bases from J, with 11 bases between.

The chain uses TRBV6-6 and TRBJ1-1; a possible D gene is TRBD1 (5 bases). The germline V and J ends were trimmed by 4 bases and 5 bases, with 17 bases remaining between them. The CDR3 is made up of 15 amino acids. CDR1 is MNHNY, CDR2 SVGAGI, per germline (reference sequence). CDR3 coding DNA: TGTGCCAGCAGTTTGTCGGGGGGAGGAATGACTGAAGCTTTCTTT. Encoded protein: CASSLSGGGMTEAFF.

The chain uses TRBV3-1 (or the pseudogene TRBV3-2) and TRBJ1-2; D is perhaps TRBD1 (5 bases). Germline CDR1 and CDR2: LGHDT and YNNKEL (reference sequence). This CDR3 has 14 residues. With 4 bases removed from V and 6 bases from J, the gap between germline ends came to 15 bases. CDR3: CASSPGLRDHGYTF. The CDR3 region has the DNA TGTGCCAGCAGCCCGGGACTCAGGGATCATGGCTACACCTTC.

The chain is built from TRBV29-1 and TRBJ1-1, with D tentatively TRBD1 (5 bases). Deletions cut 8 bases from V and 5 bases from J, with 12 bases between. Germline CDR1 is SQVTM and CDR2 is ANQGSEA. This CDR3 has 11 amino acids. For the CDR3, the DNA is TGCAGCACAGAGGGGACTACTGAAGCTTTCTTT. Translating it yields CSTEGTTEAFF.

The CDR3 nucleotides read TGTGCCAGCAAGTTCAGGGTGAACACTGAAGCTTTCTTT. Protein product: CASKFRVNTEAFF. V gene TRBV12-3 or TRBV12-4 combines with J gene TRBJ1-1; perhaps TRBD1 as D (5 bases). Trimming shortened V by 7 bases and J by 0 bases, and 9 bases separated the two germline ends. There are 13 residues in the CDR3.

The chain has TRBV27 and TRBJ1-2, with unresolved D. Germline CDR1 MNHEY, CDR2 SMNVEV (reference sequence). The length of the CDR3 is 13 residues. V gave up 2 bases and J gave up 5 bases, with 9 bases separating them. CDR3 sequence reads: CASSLGTMYGYTF. For the CDR3, the DNA is TGTGCCAGCAGTTTAGGCACAATGTATGGCTACACCTTC.

The rearrangement uses TRBV4-3 and TRBJ2-7, with TRBD1 identical over 10 bases. The CDR3 is 15 residues long. V was pared by 0 bases and J by 6 bases, with 5 bases of the junction left unmatched. The germline gives CDR1 LGHNA, CDR2 YSLEER. Here the CDR3 reads CASSQDQTGGGEQYF. CDR3 coding DNA: TGCGCCAGCAGCCAAGATCAGACAGGGGGCGGCGAGCAGTACTTC.

This rearrangement joins TRBV18 to TRBJ2-7, with D unresolved. This CDR3 has 14 amino acids. The germline V and J ends were trimmed by 2 bases and 2 bases, with 10 bases remaining between them. Germline V gene sequence: CDR1 KGHSH, CDR2 LQKENI. The CDR3 is CASSPSVLPYEQYF. The CDR3 DNA follows: TGTGCCAGCTCACCATCCGTCCTACCCTACGAGCAGTACTTC.

Of note for this clone: Other nucleotide sequences from this sample produce the same CDR3. The genes are TRBV5-4 and TRBJ2-7; 8 bases match TRBD1. The CDR3 length is 14 residues. CDR1 and CDR2 (germline): SGHNT, YYREEE (reference sequence). The J segment lost 0 bases and the V segment lost 2 bases, leaving 1 base of the junction unmatched. The CDR3 protein is CASSLGQGSYEQYF. The CDR3 DNA sequence: TGTGCCAGCAGCTTAGGACAGGGCTCCTACGAGCAGTACTTC.

This clone was seen once. The chain combines TRBV4-1 with TRBJ2-2; no firm D call. The V gene's germline CDR1 is MGHRA and CDR2 YSYEKL. V dropped 4 bases and J dropped 2 bases, with 11 bases sitting between them. The CDR3 totals 15 residues. The CDR3 reads CASSRSVDNTGELFF. The CDR3 DNA sequence: TGCGCCAGCAGCCGCTCGGTCGATAACACCGGGGAGCTGTTTTTT.

The J gene is TRBJ1-2, the V gene TRBV29-1; D is uncertain. Trimming removed 6 bases from V and 3 bases from J, with 23 bases in between. Germline CDR1 and CDR2: SQVTM and ANQGSEA. The CDR3 has 16 residues. The CDR3 loop is CSVSEPWAERDYGYTF. The DNA for the CDR3 is TGCAGCGTGTCCGAACCCTGGGCAGAGCGGGACTATGGCTACACCTTC.

The genes are TRBV6-5 and TRBJ2-7; 8 bases are a match to TRBD1. This CDR3 region has 11 residues. The junction had 4 bases not matched to a gene; V was cut back by 11 bases and J by 4 bases. Germline assignment: CDR1 MNHEY and CDR2 SVGAGI. The CDR3 region has the DNA TGTGCCTCCGACAGGGGTTACGAGCAGTACTTC. It encodes CASDRGYEQYF.